These T cell receptor beta chains were read from a single sample in a study of blood T cell repertoires in COVID-19. Repertoires were generated with immunoSEQ multiplex PCR, while TCRdb's copy carries only in-frame clones and drops some. The profile shows 130,000 or so clones, about four fifths of them singletons. Sequenced sample: peripheral blood. These receptors all stem from a woman older than 75 with acute or convalescent COVID-19. The conserved cysteine and the conserved F or W are not part of the CDR3 here. The order of the fields is CDR3 protein, V gene, J gene.

CDR3aa: ASSLVGPGLAVNEQF; v_gene: TRBV5-1; j_gene: TRBJ2-1
CDR3aa: ASRLGMGTDTQY; v_gene: TRBV3-1/TRBV3-2; j_gene: TRBJ2-3
CDR3aa: AISVGGGPGDTQY; v_gene: TRBV10-3; j_gene: TRBJ2-3
CDR3aa: ASSEGSDTGELF; v_gene: TRBV6-1; j_gene: TRBJ2-2
CDR3aa: ASSQPTPQSGGPYNEQF; v_gene: TRBV4-3; j_gene: TRBJ2-1
CDR3aa: ASSFGGNPNYGYT; v_gene: TRBV7-9; j_gene: TRBJ1-2
CDR3aa: ASSDPGEVHGYT; v_gene: TRBV2; j_gene: TRBJ1-2
CDR3aa: ASSVAGRAF; v_gene: TRBV5-1; j_gene: TRBJ1-1
CDR3aa: ASDRGGWSTLYNEQF; v_gene: TRBV2; j_gene: TRBJ2-1
CDR3aa: ASSLVQGAYTEAF; v_gene: TRBV7-9; j_gene: TRBJ1-1
CDR3aa: ASSQTGAREKLF; v_gene: TRBV6-6; j_gene: TRBJ1-4
CDR3aa: ASSISGGGKMTQY; v_gene: TRBV3-1/TRBV3-2; j_gene: TRBJ2-5
CDR3aa: ASSQWGQGQGEAF; v_gene: TRBV3-1/TRBV3-2; j_gene: TRBJ1-1
CDR3aa: ASSRSSQASATYGYT; v_gene: TRBV3-1/TRBV3-2; j_gene: TRBJ1-2
CDR3aa: ASSHPPGTTSYEQY; v_gene: TRBV4-1; j_gene: TRBJ2-7
CDR3aa: ASPPPGISTDTQY; v_gene: TRBV28; j_gene: TRBJ2-3
CDR3aa: ASRRGTATNTEAF; v_gene: TRBV10-2; j_gene: TRBJ1-1
CDR3aa: ASSRTGVFGSPLH; v_gene: TRBV5-1; j_gene: TRBJ1-6
CDR3aa: SASAAGGAGTQQPQH; v_gene: TRBV20-1; j_gene: TRBJ1-5
CDR3aa: ASSLAGDSYEQY; v_gene: TRBV6-5; j_gene: TRBJ2-7
CDR3aa: ASSVTLNTEAF; v_gene: TRBV9; j_gene: TRBJ1-1
CDR3aa: ASQVGASYGYT; v_gene: TRBV28; j_gene: TRBJ1-2
CDR3aa: ASSFSQGVVEQY; v_gene: TRBV13; j_gene: TRBJ2-7
CDR3aa: ATRGTGELF; v_gene: TRBV10-3; j_gene: TRBJ2-2
CDR3aa: ASSLQGFGGGYT; v_gene: TRBV7-2; j_gene: TRBJ1-2
CDR3aa: ASSGRDRVYEQY; v_gene: TRBV19; j_gene: TRBJ2-7
CDR3aa: ASSFNRGASTEAF; v_gene: TRBV6-5; j_gene: TRBJ1-1
CDR3aa: ASSRGQGDEQY; v_gene: TRBV6-5; j_gene: TRBJ2-7
CDR3aa: ASMVGDKQY; v_gene: TRBV2; j_gene: TRBJ2-3
CDR3aa: ASSPVTGGSEQY; v_gene: TRBV5-1; j_gene: TRBJ2-7
CDR3aa: SGGIQNTEAF; v_gene: TRBV29-1; j_gene: TRBJ1-1
CDR3aa: ASSLTYEQY; v_gene: TRBV5-6; j_gene: TRBJ2-7
CDR3aa: ASSLGLTSRTEAF; v_gene: TRBV11-2; j_gene: TRBJ1-1
CDR3aa: AWSPAGNQPQH; v_gene: TRBV30; j_gene: TRBJ1-5
CDR3aa: ASSRDRGGYT; v_gene: TRBV3-1/TRBV3-2; j_gene: TRBJ1-2
CDR3aa: ASSLGSSTDTQY; v_gene: TRBV11-2; j_gene: TRBJ2-3
CDR3aa: ASSYGQSTGELF; v_gene: TRBV6-2/TRBV6-3; j_gene: TRBJ2-2
CDR3aa: ASGITGGGNQPQH; v_gene: TRBV19; j_gene: TRBJ1-5
CDR3aa: AWSSPRESGGGGREQF; v_gene: TRBV30; j_gene: TRBJ2-1
CDR3aa: ASSIQGTGNSPLH; v_gene: TRBV19; j_gene: TRBJ1-6
CDR3aa: ASSLAVGQGWYEQY; v_gene: TRBV7-6; j_gene: TRBJ2-7
CDR3aa: ASSPLRWQGNEKLF; v_gene: TRBV4-1; j_gene: TRBJ1-4
CDR3aa: ASSQGYSYEQY; v_gene: TRBV4-3; j_gene: TRBJ2-7
CDR3aa: ASNTGVTEAF; v_gene: TRBV19; j_gene: TRBJ1-1
CDR3aa: ASNQGLGPQH; v_gene: TRBV2; j_gene: TRBJ1-5
CDR3aa: ASSSPDRGVEETQY; v_gene: TRBV6-6; j_gene: TRBJ2-5
CDR3aa: ASSRPGTGNTEAF; v_gene: TRBV5-1; j_gene: TRBJ1-1
CDR3aa: ASSPGHRTGEDLF; v_gene: TRBV5-1; j_gene: TRBJ2-1
CDR3aa: ASSFARAGNTIY; v_gene: TRBV5-8; j_gene: TRBJ1-3
CDR3aa: ASSYGTDRVWYGYT; v_gene: TRBV6-5; j_gene: TRBJ1-2
CDR3aa: AASSGTGGAWGYGYT; v_gene: TRBV19; j_gene: TRBJ1-2
CDR3aa: ASSPRTGPLFLNTEAF; v_gene: TRBV7-9; j_gene: TRBJ1-1
CDR3aa: ASSLLGVNSNQPQH; v_gene: TRBV7-2; j_gene: TRBJ1-5
CDR3aa: ASSPWNTEAF; v_gene: TRBV7-2; j_gene: TRBJ1-1